The T cell receptor beta chain under discussion was sequenced for a study of cytomegalovirus exposure and HLA in healthy donors. Whole-study results and caveats: In a later analysis, a genetic analysis reported fewer productive-TCR N-insertions in an Asian-associated ancestry cluster than the cohort average.

It was with 60 Vbeta and 13 Jbeta primers that the PCR ran. The repertoire was sequenced with immunoSEQ multiplex PCR; TCRdb's copy has only in-frame clones and lacks some. The sample consists of about 140,000 clones, 60% to 80% of them appearing once. Of note for this clone: Its cognate antigen is unknown.

J gave up 3 bases and V 2 bases, and 5 bases lay outside the gene matches. The CDR3 runs to 15 residues. The V gene's germline CDR1 is MNHEY and CDR2 SVGAGI. The chain links TRBV6-5 to TRBJ2-7; 9 bases map to TRBD1. The specimen sequenced was PBMCs. This TCR was recovered from a man aged 45-65 years in good health and CMV-seropositive. The CDR3 DNA reads TGTGCCAGCAGTTACGGTGACAGGGGGGTCTACGAGCAGTACTTC. It yields the protein CASSYGDRGVYEQYF.